This entry is about one T cell receptor beta chain. The record originates from a study of blood T cells in healthy people across ages. A second PCR of about 7 to 12 cycles used a sample-barcoded 5' primer and a J-beta primer mix. TCRdb passed the 5' RACE reads through MiXCR, listing each CDR3 protein once. The sample has 910,000 or so distinct CDR3 sequences, 51% seen once. Germline CDR1 is SGHAT and CDR2 is FQNNGV. The V end lost 5 bases, the J end lost 8 bases, and 12 bases lay between the germline ends. The CDR3 loop spans 12 amino acids. The chain has TRBV11-2 and TRBJ1-2; the D gene is possibly TRBD1 (5 bases). Sequences were obtained from blood. This clonotype was sampled from a woman in her sixties in good health. The CDR3 sequence is CASSRRGEGYTF. The CDR3 nucleotides read TGTGCCAGCAGCCGACGGGGGGAAGGCTACACCTTC. Full variable domain (outside the CDR3, taken from reference TRBV11-2 and TRBJ1-2): EAGVAQSPRYKIIEKRQSVAFWCNPISGHATLYWYQQILGQGPKLLIQFQNNGVVDDSQLPKDRFSAERLKGVDSTLKIQPAKLEDSAVYLCASSRRGEGYTFGSGTRLTVV.